A single T cell receptor (beta chain) is shown here with its context. The data originate from a study of blood T cell repertoires in COVID-19. Per the germline V gene, CDR1 is SGHKS and CDR2 is YYEKEE (reference sequence). CDR3 length equals 15 residues. Germline trimming cut 3 bases from V and 0 bases from J; bases unmatched to any gene: 3. TCRdb's copy holds only in-frame clones and misses some; the assay was immunoSEQ multiplex PCR. Among 300,000 to 400,000 clones listed, more than 90% were seen once. The gene calls are TRBV5-5 and TRBJ2-1; 7 positions match TRBD2. The sequence came from a woman in her twenties or thirties who had been exposed to COVID-19. The sequencing input was PBMCs or T cells enriched from blood (not recorded which). CDR3: CASSSGLDSYNEQFF. As DNA, the CDR3 is TGTGCCAGCAGCTCAGGACTAGACTCCTACAATGAGCAGTTCTTC.